The rows below give T cell receptor beta chains drawn from one sample of a study of T cell clonotyping in hematopoietic cell transplantation. Profiled with immunoSEQ multiplex PCR; TCRdb holds only in-frame clones, not every one. The sample lists tens of thousands of clones, about 85% occurring once. The sample consisted of peripheral blood mononuclear cells, taken before stem cell transplant. These receptor sequences come from a man in his sixties with acute myeloid leukemia. Some clones in this sample may be carry-over from other donors' samples. The CDR3 runs from the conserved cysteine through the conserved F or W. Fields, in order: V gene, J gene, D gene, CDR3 protein, CDR3 DNA. The D gene is left open where the match is weak.

TRBV4-3	TRBJ2-7	.	CASSRSDRRSAPPYEQYF	TGCGCCAGCAGCCGGAGCGACAGGCGCTCGGCCCCACCCTACGAGCAGTACTTC
TRBV14	TRBJ2-2	.	CASSQSHRTGELFF	TGTGCCAGCAGCCAATCGCACCGCACCGGGGAGCTGTTTTTT
TRBV28	TRBJ1-2	TRBD1	CASNKPTGVDYGYTF	TGTGCCAGCAATAAGCCGACAGGGGTGGACTATGGCTACACCTTC
TRBV5-6	TRBJ1-5	.	CASSFGGLYSNQPQHF	TGTGCCAGCAGCTTTGGAGGACTCTATAGCAATCAGCCCCAGCATTTT
TRBV6-1	TRBJ1-4	TRBD1	CATQGVTNEKLFF	TGTGCCACTCAGGGGGTAACTAATGAAAAACTGTTTTTT
TRBV28	TRBJ1-1	.	CASSYAGYVNTEAFF	TGTGCCAGCAGTTATGCGGGGTATGTGAACACTGAAGCTTTCTTT
TRBV28	TRBJ1-5	.	CASSLVGNSNQPQHF	TGTGCCAGCAGTTTGGTAGGGAATAGCAATCAGCCCCAGCATTTT
TRBV7-9	TRBJ1-5	.	CASSRVGTSSNQPQHF	TGTGCCAGCAGCCGCGTTGGGACCTCTAGCAATCAGCCCCAGCATTTT
TRBV15	TRBJ1-2	.	CATAPQGSSYGYTF	TGTGCCACCGCCCCTCAGGGGTCGAGCTATGGCTACACCTTC
TRBV9	TRBJ2-7	.	CASSSSPGNNEQYF	TGTGCCAGCAGCTCCAGTCCGGGGAACAACGAGCAGTACTTC
TRBV11-1	TRBJ1-5	.	CASSSGGQQPQHF	TGTGCCAGCAGTTCCGGGGGTCAGCAGCCCCAGCATTTT
TRBV15	TRBJ1-6	TRBD1	CATSRAGQGNSPLHF	TGTGCCACCAGCAGAGCAGGACAGGGGAATTCACCCCTCCACTTT
TRBV13	TRBJ1-6	TRBD1	CASSYRGRSNSPLHF	TGTGCCAGCAGCTACAGGGGGAGGAGTAATTCACCCCTCCACTTT
TRBV13	TRBJ1-2	.	CASSQGQFDYGYTF	TGTGCCAGCAGCCAAGGACAGTTTGACTATGGCTACACCTTC